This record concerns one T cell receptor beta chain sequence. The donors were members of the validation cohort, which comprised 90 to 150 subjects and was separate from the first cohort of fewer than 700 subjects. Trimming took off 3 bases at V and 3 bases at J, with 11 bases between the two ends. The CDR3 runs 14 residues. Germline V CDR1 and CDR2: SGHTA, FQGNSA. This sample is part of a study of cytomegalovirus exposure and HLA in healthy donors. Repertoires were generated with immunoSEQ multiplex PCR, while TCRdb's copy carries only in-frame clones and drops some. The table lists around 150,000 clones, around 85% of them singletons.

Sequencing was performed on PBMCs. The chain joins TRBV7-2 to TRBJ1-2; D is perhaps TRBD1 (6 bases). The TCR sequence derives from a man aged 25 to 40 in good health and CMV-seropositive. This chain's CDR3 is CASSFSRTDYGYTF. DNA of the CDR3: TGTGCCAGCAGCTTCTCCCGGACAGACTATGGCTACACCTTC.